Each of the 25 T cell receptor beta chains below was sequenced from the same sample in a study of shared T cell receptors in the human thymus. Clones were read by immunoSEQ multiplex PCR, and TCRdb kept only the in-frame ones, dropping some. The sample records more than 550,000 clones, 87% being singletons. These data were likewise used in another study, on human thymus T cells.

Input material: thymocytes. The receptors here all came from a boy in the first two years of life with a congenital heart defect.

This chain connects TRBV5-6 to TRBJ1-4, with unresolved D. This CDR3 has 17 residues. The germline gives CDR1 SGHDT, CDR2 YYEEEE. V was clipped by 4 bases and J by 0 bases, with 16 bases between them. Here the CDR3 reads CASSLDPRDSTNEKLFF. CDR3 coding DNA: TGTGCCAGCAGCCTTGACCCGCGAGACTCAACTAATGAAAAACTGTTTTTT.

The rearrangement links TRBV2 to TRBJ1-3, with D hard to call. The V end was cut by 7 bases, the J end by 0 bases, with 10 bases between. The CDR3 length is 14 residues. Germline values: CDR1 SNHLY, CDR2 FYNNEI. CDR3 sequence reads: CASKFDNSGNTIYF. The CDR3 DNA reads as TGTGCCAGCAAATTCGACAACTCTGGAAACACCATATATTTT.

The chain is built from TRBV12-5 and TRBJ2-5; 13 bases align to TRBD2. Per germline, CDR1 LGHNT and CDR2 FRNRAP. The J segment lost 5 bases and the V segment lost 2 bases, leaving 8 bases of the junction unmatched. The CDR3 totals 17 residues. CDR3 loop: CASGLIPGTSGNETQYF. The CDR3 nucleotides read TGTGCTAGTGGTTTGATTCCCGGGACTAGCGGGAATGAGACCCAGTACTTC.

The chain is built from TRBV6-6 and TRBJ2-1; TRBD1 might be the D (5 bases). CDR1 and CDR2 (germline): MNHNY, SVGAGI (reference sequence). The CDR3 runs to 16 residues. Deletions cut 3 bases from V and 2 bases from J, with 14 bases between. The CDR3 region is CASSYSVRGTYNEQFF. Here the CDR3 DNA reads TGTGCCAGCAGTTATAGTGTTAGGGGCACCTACAATGAGCAGTTCTTC.

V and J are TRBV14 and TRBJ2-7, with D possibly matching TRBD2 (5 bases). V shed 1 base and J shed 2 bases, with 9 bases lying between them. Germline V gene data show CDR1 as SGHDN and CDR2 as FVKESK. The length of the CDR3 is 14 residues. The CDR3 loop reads CASSQGGEPYEQYF. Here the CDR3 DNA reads TGTGCCAGCAGCCAAGGTGGGGAGCCCTACGAGCAGTACTTC. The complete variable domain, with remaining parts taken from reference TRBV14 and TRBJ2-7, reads EAGVTQFPSHSVIEKGQTVTLRCDPISGHDNLYWYRRVMGKEIKFLLHFVKESKQDESGMPNNRFLAERTGGTYSTLKVQPAELEDSGVYFCASSQGGEPYEQYFGPGTRLTVT.

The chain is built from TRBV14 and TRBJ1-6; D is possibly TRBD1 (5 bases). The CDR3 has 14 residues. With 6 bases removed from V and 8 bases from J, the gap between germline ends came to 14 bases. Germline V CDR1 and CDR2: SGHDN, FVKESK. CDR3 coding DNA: TGTGCCAGCAGGAATCAAACCAGGGATTCACCCCTCCACTTT. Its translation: CASRNQTRDSPLHF.

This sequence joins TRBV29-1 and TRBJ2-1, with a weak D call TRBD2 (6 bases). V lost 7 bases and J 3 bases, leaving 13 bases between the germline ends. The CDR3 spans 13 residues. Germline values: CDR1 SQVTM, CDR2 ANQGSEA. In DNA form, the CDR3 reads TGCAGCGGCCGGGACTCGATCTACAATGAGCAGTTCTTC. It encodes CSGRDSIYNEQFF.

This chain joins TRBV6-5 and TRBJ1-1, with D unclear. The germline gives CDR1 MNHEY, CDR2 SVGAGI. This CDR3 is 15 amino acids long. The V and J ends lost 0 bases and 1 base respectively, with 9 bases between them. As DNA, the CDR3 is TGTGCCAGCAGTTACTCTGGAAGAGGGAACACTGAAGCTTTCTTT. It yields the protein CASSYSGRGNTEAFF.

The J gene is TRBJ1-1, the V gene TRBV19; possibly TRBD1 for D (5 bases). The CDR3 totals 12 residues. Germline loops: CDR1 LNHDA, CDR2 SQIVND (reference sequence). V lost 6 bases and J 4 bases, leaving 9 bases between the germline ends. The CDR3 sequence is CASRVGLTEAFF. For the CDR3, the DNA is TGTGCCAGTAGGGTGGGGCTCACTGAAGCTTTCTTT.

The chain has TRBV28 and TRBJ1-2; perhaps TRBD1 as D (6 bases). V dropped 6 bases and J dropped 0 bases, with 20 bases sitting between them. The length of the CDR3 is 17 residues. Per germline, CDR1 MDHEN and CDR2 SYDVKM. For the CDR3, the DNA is TGTGCCAGCAGAGTCCCCGGACAGCCCTCAGCTAACTATGGCTACACCTTC. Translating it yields CASRVPGQPSANYGYTF.

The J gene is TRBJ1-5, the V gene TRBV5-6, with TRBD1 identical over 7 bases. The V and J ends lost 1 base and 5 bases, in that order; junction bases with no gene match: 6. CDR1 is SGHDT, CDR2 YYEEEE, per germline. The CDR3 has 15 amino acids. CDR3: CASSLRRGLDQPQHF. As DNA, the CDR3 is TGTGCCAGCAGCTTGCGAAGGGGGCTAGATCAGCCCCAGCATTTT.

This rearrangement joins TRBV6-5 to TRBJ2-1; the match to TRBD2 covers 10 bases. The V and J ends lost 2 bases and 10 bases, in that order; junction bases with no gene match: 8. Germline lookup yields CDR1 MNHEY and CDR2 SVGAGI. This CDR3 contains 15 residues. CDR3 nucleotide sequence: TGTGCCAGCAGTTACCCCCTAGCGGGGGCATGGGAGCAGTTCTTC. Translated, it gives CASSYPLAGAWEQFF.

DNA of the CDR3: TGTGCCAGCAGTCCACTAGCGGGAGATTTTCATGAGCAGTTCTTC. Its protein product is CASSPLAGDFHEQFF. The V and J genes are TRBV28 and TRBJ2-1, with 11 positions matching TRBD2. Germline loops: CDR1 MDHEN, CDR2 SYDVKM. J gave up 8 bases and V 5 bases, and 8 bases lay outside the gene matches. This CDR3 spans 15 amino acids.

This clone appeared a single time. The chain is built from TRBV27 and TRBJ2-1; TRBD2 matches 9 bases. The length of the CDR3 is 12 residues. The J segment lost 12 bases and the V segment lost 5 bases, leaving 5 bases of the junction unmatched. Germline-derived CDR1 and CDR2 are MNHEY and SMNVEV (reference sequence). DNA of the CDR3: TGTGCCAGCAGTGGCCAGCGGGAGGTGCAGTTCTTC. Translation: CASSGQREVQFF.

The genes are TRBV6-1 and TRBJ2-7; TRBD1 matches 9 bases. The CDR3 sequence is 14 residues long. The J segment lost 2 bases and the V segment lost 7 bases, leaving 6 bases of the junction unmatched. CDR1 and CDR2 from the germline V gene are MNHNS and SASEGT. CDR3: CASNQDRGAYEQYF. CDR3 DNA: TGTGCCAGCAACCAGGACAGGGGAGCCTACGAGCAGTACTTC.

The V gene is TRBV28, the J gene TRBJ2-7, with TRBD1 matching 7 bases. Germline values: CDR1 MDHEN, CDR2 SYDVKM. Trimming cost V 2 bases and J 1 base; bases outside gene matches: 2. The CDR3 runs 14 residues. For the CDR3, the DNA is TGTGCCAGCAGTTTACCGGACAGGTCCTACGAGCAGTACTTC. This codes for CASSLPDRSYEQYF.

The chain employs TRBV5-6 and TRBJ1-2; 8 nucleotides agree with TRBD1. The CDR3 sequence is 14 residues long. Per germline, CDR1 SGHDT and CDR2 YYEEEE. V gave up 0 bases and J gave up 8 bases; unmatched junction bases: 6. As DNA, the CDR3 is TGTGCCAGCAGCTTGGCCGGACAGGGTGAAGGCTACACCTTC. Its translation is CASSLAGQGEGYTF.

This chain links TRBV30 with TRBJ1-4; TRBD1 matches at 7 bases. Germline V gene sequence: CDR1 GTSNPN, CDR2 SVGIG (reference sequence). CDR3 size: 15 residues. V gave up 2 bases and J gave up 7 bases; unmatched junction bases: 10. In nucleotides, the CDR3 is TGTGCCTGGAGTAGTCCGACAGGGCACGGTGAAAAACTGTTTTTT. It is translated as CAWSSPTGHGEKLFF.

The CDR3: CASSAGQGSNQPQHF. The CDR3 DNA sequence: TGTGCCAGCAGCGCGGGACAGGGGAGCAATCAGCCCCAGCATTTT. The V call is TRBV5-4, the J call TRBJ1-5; TRBD1 agrees at 10 bases. Germline CDR1 reads SGHNT; CDR2 reads YYREEE (reference sequence). J lost 1 base, V lost 4 bases, and 2 bases had no gene match. The CDR3 totals 15 residues.

The chain's CDR3 is CASSFGTSGRDYYEQYF. The CDR3 bases are TGTGCCAGCAGCTTCGGGACTAGCGGGAGGGATTACTACGAGCAGTACTTC. The V gene is TRBV5-8, the J gene TRBJ2-7; 16 nucleotides align to TRBD2. The ends lost 2 bases at V and 3 bases at J; junction bases unmatched: 5. This CDR3 is 17 amino acids long. Germline CDR1 is SGHTS and CDR2 is YDEGEE.

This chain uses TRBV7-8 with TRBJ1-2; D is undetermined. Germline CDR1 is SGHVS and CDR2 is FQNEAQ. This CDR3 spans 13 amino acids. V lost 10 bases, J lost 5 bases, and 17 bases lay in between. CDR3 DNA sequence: TGTGCCAACACCACGAGGGCCAGGTATGGCTACACCTTC. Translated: CANTTRARYGYTF.

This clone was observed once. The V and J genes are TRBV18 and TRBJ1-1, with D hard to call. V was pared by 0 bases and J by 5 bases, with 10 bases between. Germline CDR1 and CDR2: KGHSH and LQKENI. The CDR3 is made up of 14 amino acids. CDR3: CASSPPRDNTEAFF. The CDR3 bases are TGTGCCAGCTCACCACCGAGGGATAATACTGAAGCTTTCTTT.

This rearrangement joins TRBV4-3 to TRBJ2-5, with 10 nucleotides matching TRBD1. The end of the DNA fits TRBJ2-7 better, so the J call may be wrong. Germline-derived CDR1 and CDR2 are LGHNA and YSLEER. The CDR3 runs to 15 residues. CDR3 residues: CASSQEGTGEGEQYF. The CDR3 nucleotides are TGCGCCAGCAGCCAAGAAGGGACAGGGGAAGGCGAGCAGTACTTC.

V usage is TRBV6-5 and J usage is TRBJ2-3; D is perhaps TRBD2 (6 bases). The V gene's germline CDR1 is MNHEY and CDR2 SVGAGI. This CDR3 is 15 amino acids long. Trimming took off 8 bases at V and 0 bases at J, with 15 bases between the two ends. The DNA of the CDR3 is TGTGCCAGCCTAGCGTCCCGGGGGAGCACAGATACGCAGTATTTT. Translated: CASLASRGSTDTQYF.

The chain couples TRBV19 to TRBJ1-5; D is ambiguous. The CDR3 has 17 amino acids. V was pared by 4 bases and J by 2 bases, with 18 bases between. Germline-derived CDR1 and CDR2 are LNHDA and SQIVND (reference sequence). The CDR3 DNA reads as TGTGCCAGTAGTAGTTCCCCCCCAGGAGGCGGCAATCAGCCCCAGCATTTT. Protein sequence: CASSSSPPGGGNQPQHF. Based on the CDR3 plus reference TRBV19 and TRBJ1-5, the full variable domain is DGGITQSPKYLFRKEGQNVTLSCEQNLNHDAMYWYRQDPGQGLRLIYYSQIVNDFQKGDIAEGYSVSREKKESFPLTVTSAQKNPTAFYLCASSSSPPGGGNQPQHFGDGTRLSIL.